The rows below give T cell receptor beta chains drawn from one sample of a study of early T cells in non-severe SARS-CoV-2 infection. MiXCR was run by TCRdb on the 5' RACE reads, yielding one entry per CDR3 protein. The sample contains tens of thousands of distinct CDR3 sequences, around 13% of which appear only once. Sequences were obtained from whole blood. The receptors come from an adult who was a healthcare worker with PCR-confirmed SARS-CoV-2 infection or an uninfected control (not recorded which). Both conserved end residues are part of each CDR3. A D gene is named only where the DNA matches it firmly. Clone size is not always given. Where it is, it says once, few, many or a class for expanded clones.

V,size,D,J,CDR3,DNA
TRBV6-1,many,NA,TRBJ2-3,CASSERPGTDTQYF,TGTGCCAGCAGTGAAAGGCCTGGCACAGATACGCAGTATTTT
TRBV13,many,NA,TRBJ2-1,CASSLRDYYNEQFF,TGTGCCAGCAGCTTAAGAGACTACTACAATGAGCAGTTCTTC
TRBV6-1,NA,NA,TRBJ1-3,CASRLDERNTIYF,TGTGCCAGCAGACTCGATGAAAGAAACACCATATATTTT
TRBV7-8,many,NA,TRBJ2-1,CASSLLGVYNEQFF,TGTGCCAGCAGCTTATTAGGAGTCTACAATGAGCAGTTCTTC
TRBV12-5,many,TRBD1,TRBJ1-1,CASGLAVTGVRTEAFF,TGTGCTAGTGGTTTGGCGGTGACAGGGGTCCGGACTGAAGCTTTCTTT
TRBV29-1,many,NA,TRBJ2-5,CSVGQPQETQYF,TGCAGCGTTGGACAGCCCCAAGAGACCCAGTACTTC
TRBV11-2,many,NA,TRBJ2-2,CASSAGGAGVGELFF,TGTGCCAGCAGCGCCGGCGGTGCCGGGGTCGGGGAGCTGTTTTTT
TRBV20-1,NA,NA,TRBJ1-1,CSASTPGGTEAFF,TGCAGTGCTAGCACCCCGGGGGGCACTGAAGCTTTCTTT
TRBV27,many,NA,TRBJ1-1,CASRDPRQTSEAFF,TGTGCCAGCAGGGACCCAAGACAGACAAGTGAAGCTTTCTTT
TRBV7-9,many,NA,TRBJ1-2,CASHPQAGVGGYTF,TGTGCCTCCCACCCCCAGGCAGGGGTGGGCGGCTACACCTTC
TRBV29-1,many,NA,TRBJ2-7,CSVVTSTYEQYF,TGCAGCGTTGTAACATCAACCTACGAGCAGTACTTC
TRBV25-1,many,NA,TRBJ1-2,CASSESRLNYGYTF,TGTGCCAGCAGTGAATCAAGACTTAACTATGGCTACACCTTC
TRBV6-2/TRBV6-3,many,NA,TRBJ2-7,CASSPGHRTVEQYF,TGTGCCAGCAGTCCGGGACACCGAACGGTCGAGCAGTACTTC
TRBV7-9,many,NA,TRBJ2-5,CASRKGLARQETQYF,TGTGCCAGCAGAAAGGGGCTAGCTCGACAAGAGACCCAGTACTTC
TRBV30,many,NA,TRBJ1-2,CALFTQSGYTF,TGTGCACTTTTCACTCAGTCCGGCTACACCTTC
TRBV20-1,many,TRBD2,TRBJ2-5,CSAHTGTSGSKRVIF,TGCAGTGCCCACACCGGGACTAGCGGAAGTAAAAGGGTGATCTTC
TRBV4-2,NA,TRBD1,TRBJ1-5,CAGSRDRGDQPQHF,TGTGCCGGCAGCCGAGACAGGGGCGATCAGCCCCAGCATTTT
TRBV29-1,many,NA,TRBJ2-5,CSAQGRRWDITLETQYF,TGCAGCGCCCAGGGGCGTCGGTGGGACATCACGCTTGAGACCCAGTACTTC